This TCR beta chain was recovered during a study of blood T cell repertoires in COVID-19. For the study at large: COVID-19 samples from acute and convalescent phases originated in the United States, Italy and Spain.

Trimming cost V 1 base and J 5 bases, with 13 bases left between them. CDR3 length: 15 amino acids. Germline V lookup: CDR1 MGHRA, CDR2 YSYEKL. This clone was observed a single time. This table comes from immunoSEQ multiplex PCR, and its TCRdb copy is limited to in-frame clones, with some not included. In the table there are 100,000 or so clones, roughly nine tenths of which are singletons. The sample taken for sequencing was peripheral blood. The origin of this receptor is a man over 45 with acute or convalescent COVID-19. The rearrangement joins TRBV4-1 to TRBJ2-3; D is perhaps TRBD2 (6 bases). CDR3 bases: TGCGCCAGCAGCCAAGTAGGTGGGGGAGGAGATACGCAGTATTTT. It encodes CASSQVGGGGDTQYF.